This T cell receptor (beta chain) was recovered during a study of blood T cells in healthy people across ages. Germline assignment: CDR1 LGHDT and CDR2 YNNKEL (reference sequence). This CDR3 comprises 13 residues. V was cut by 0 bases and J by 6 bases, with 7 bases left in between. With a J-beta primer mix and a sample-barcoded 5' primer, a second PCR ran 7 to 11 cycles. TCRdb used MiXCR to reprocess the 5' RACE reads, holding one entry per CDR3 protein. The sample has 1,100,000 or so distinct CDR3 sequences; around 45% are singletons. The genes are TRBV3-1 and TRBJ2-3; D is uncertain. Specimen: blood. This clonotype was obtained from a woman in her fifties or sixties in good health. Here the CDR3 reads CASSQEEDDTQYF. The CDR3, as DNA: TGTGCCAGCAGCCAAGAAGAGGATGATACGCAGTATTTT.